The subject of this entry is one T cell receptor beta chain. Its antigen is still unknown. Unsorted cryopreserved PBMC were sequenced, averaging roughly 100,000 T cells per clinical donor. Only in-frame clones appear in the TCRdb table, and some are missing; sequencing was by immunoSEQ multiplex PCR. The sample lists approximately 31,000 clones; about 95% were seen once. The sample originates from a study of T cells in tuberculosis. Study results and limitations: Smaller distances to GMM-specific TCRs suggested their expansion in active tuberculosis.

The CDR3 consists of 16 residues. Trimming left V 6 bases short and J 0 bases short, with 12 bases between. CDR1 SNHLY and CDR2 FYNNEI come from the germline V gene. The chain is built from TRBV2 and TRBJ1-6; TRBD1 might be the D (5 bases). The sequenced sample consisted of PBMCs. The receptor comes from a donor under 30 with latent tuberculosis or without tuberculosis infection. CDR3 sequence (DNA): TGTGCCAGCAGGGGGGACTTGAGCTCCTATAATTCACCCCTCCACTTT. It translates to CASRGDLSSYNSPLHF.